This is a list of T cell receptor beta chains from one sample in a study of memory CD4+ T cells and cytomegalovirus serostatus. Produced via immunoSEQ multiplex PCR; TCRdb's table is partial and in-frame only. Seen here are over 45,000 clones, 82% observed once, and the top ten hold approximately 0.43%. Sequenced sample: memory CD4+ T cells from blood. The receptors originated from an adult in good health and CMV-seronegative. Each CDR3 is given with its conserved first and last residue. Fields, in order: D gene, J gene, V gene, clone size, CDR3 protein, CDR3 DNA. A D gene is named only where the DNA matches it firmly. Not all rows give a size; the values are once, few, many and, for expanded clones, a class.

TRBD1 | TRBJ2-7 | TRBV7-8 | - | CASSRDSGQGNEQYF | TGTGCCAGCAGCCGCGATTCGGGACAGGGGAACGAGCAGTACTTC
TRBD1 | TRBJ2-2 | TRBV2 | few | CASSVGQGANTGELFF | TGTGCCAGCTCGGTGGGACAGGGAGCGAACACCGGGGAGCTGTTTTTT
TRBD1 | TRBJ1-5 | TRBV6-1 | - | CASLRDRGQPQHF | TGTGCCAGCCTCCGGGACAGGGGGCAGCCCCAGCATTTT
- | TRBJ2-2 | TRBV20-1 | - | CSAREGGELFF | TGCAGTGCTAGAGAGGGCGGGGAGCTGTTTTTT
- | TRBJ1-5 | TRBV4-2 | few | CASSQVSGNQPQHF | TGTGCCAGCAGCCAAGTGTCCGGCAATCAGCCCCAGCATTTT
- | TRBJ1-4 | TRBV14 | - | CASSGHLANNEKLFF | TGTGCCAGCTCGGGACATTTGGCAAATAATGAAAAACTGTTTTTT
- | TRBJ2-5 | TRBV7-2 | - | CASSYTGRGYQETQYF | TGTGCCAGCAGCTACACGGGACGGGGGTACCAAGAGACCCAGTACTTC
- | TRBJ1-6 | TRBV5-6 | - | CASSPDSGIKSLHF | TGTGCCAGCAGCCCGGACTCCGGGATCAAGTCCCTCCACTTT
TRBD2 | TRBJ2-3 | TRBV29-1 | - | CSVERGGTDTQYF | TGCAGCGTTGAGCGGGGGGGCACAGATACGCAGTATTTT
TRBD2 | TRBJ2-5 | TRBV7-2 | - | CASSLGVVAGAQETQYF | TGTGCCAGCAGCTTAGGAGTGGTAGCGGGGGCGCAAGAGACCCAGTACTTC
- | TRBJ1-5 | TRBV30 | - | CAMGVQPQHF | TGTGCCATGGGAGTTCAGCCCCAGCATTTT
- | TRBJ1-2 | TRBV7-2 | - | CASVIRGGPYGYTF | TGTGCCAGCGTTATCCGTGGGGGCCCGTATGGCTACACCTTC
- | TRBJ2-7 | TRBV21-1 | - | CASSKGGLAVYEQYF | TGTGCCAGCAGCAAAGGGGGACTAGCAGTCTACGAGCAGTACTTC
- | TRBJ1-1 | TRBV5-4 | - | CASSNALGSEAFF | TGTGCCAGCAGCAACGCGCTGGGCTCTGAAGCTTTCTTT
TRBD1 | TRBJ2-6 | TRBV9 | - | CASSVEGTGGSGANVLTF | TGTGCCAGCAGCGTAGAGGGGACAGGGGGCTCTGGGGCCAACGTCCTGACTTTC
- | TRBJ2-2 | TRBV10-3 | - | CAISETLFRELFF | TGTGCCATCAGTGAGACACTGTTTAGGGAGCTGTTTTTT
- | TRBJ2-3 | TRBV4-3 | - | CASSQDQGWAPRMYF | TGCGCCAGCAGCCAAGATCAAGGGTGGGCGCCCCGGATGTATTTT
TRBD2 | TRBJ2-3 | TRBV5-1 | - | CASRRTSGGSTDTQYF | TGCGCCAGCAGGAGGACTAGCGGGGGTAGCACAGATACGCAGTATTTT
TRBD1 | TRBJ1-4 | TRBV4-3 | once | CASSQTGTVRGVSEKLFF | TGCGCCAGCAGCCAGACGGGGACAGTTCGGGGAGTGAGTGAAAAACTGTTTTTT
TRBD2 | TRBJ2-5 | TRBV7-8 | - | CASSPPIRLAGGRRETQYF | TGTGCCAGCAGCCCGCCCATCAGACTAGCGGGGGGTAGGCGGGAGACCCAGTACTTC
- | TRBJ1-1 | TRBV6-1 | - | CASSERGDTEAFF | TGTGCCAGCAGTGAAAGGGGGGACACTGAAGCTTTCTTT
- | TRBJ1-1 | TRBV11-3 | - | CASSLQQNTEAFF | TGTGCCAGCAGCTTACAGCAGAACACTGAAGCTTTCTTT
- | TRBJ2-7 | TRBV10-3 | - | CAISESGTSRAYEQYF | TGTGCCATCAGTGAGTCGGGAACTAGCCGGGCCTACGAGCAGTACTTC
TRBD2 | TRBJ2-1 | TRBV5-1 | - | CASETSGGAGEQFF | TGCGCCAGCGAGACTAGCGGGGGGGCCGGTGAGCAGTTCTTC
- | TRBJ2-2 | TRBV5-4 | once | CASSLGNGELFF | TGTGCCAGCAGCTTGGGGAACGGGGAGCTGTTTTTT
- | TRBJ2-7 | TRBV7-9 | - | CASSKEGRRTYEQYF | TGTGCCAGCAGCAAAGAGGGTAGACGGACCTACGAGCAGTACTTC
TRBD1 | TRBJ1-1 | TRBV28 | - | CASRGSKGGNTEAFF | TGTGCCAGCAGGGGTTCCAAAGGGGGCAACACTGAAGCTTTCTTT
- | TRBJ2-7 | TRBV11-2 | - | CASSLVGRRISSYEQYF | TGTGCCAGCAGCTTAGTGGGTCGACGAATAAGCTCCTACGAGCAGTACTTC
- | TRBJ1-6 | TRBV28 | - | CASSPPGTLNSPLHF | TGTGCCAGCAGTCCTCCCGGGACACTTAATTCACCCCTCCACTTT
TRBD1 | TRBJ2-2 | TRBV5-8 | - | CASSLGQVDTGELFF | TGTGCCAGCAGCCTAGGACAGGTGGACACCGGGGAGCTGTTTTTT
TRBD1 | TRBJ2-7 | TRBV4-3 | - | CASSQESGAGTAQQYF | TGCGCCAGCAGCCAAGAATCCGGGGCTGGGACAGCCCAGCAGTACTTC
TRBD2 | TRBJ2-1 | TRBV9 | - | CASSPGGSYNEQFF | TGTGCCAGCAGCCCCGGGGGGTCCTACAATGAGCAGTTCTTC
TRBD1 | TRBJ1-4 | TRBV28 | - | CASRTTGGNEKLFF | TGTGCCAGTCGAACCACAGGGGGAAATGAAAAACTGTTTTTT
- | TRBJ1-1 | TRBV21-1 | - | CASSKERSEAFF | TGTGCCAGCAGCAAAGAAAGATCTGAAGCTTTCTTT
TRBD2 | TRBJ2-5 | TRBV7-7 | medium-sized | CASSPGAGLRETQYF | TGTGCTAGCAGCCCCGGAGCGGGACTAAGGGAGACCCAGTACTTC
- | TRBJ1-5 | TRBV28 | - | CASSLSPGLGSLDQPQHF | TGTGCCAGCAGTTTATCGCCGGGTCTTGGGTCCCTGGATCAGCCCCAGCATTTT
TRBD2 | TRBJ2-5 | TRBV7-2 | - | CASSLGFGGTQKTQYF | TGTGCCAGCAGCTTAGGTTTCGGGGGGACTCAAAAGACCCAGTACTTC
- | TRBJ1-5 | TRBV28 | - | CASSLSNTGIRNQPQHF | TGTGCCAGCAGTTTGTCCAACACCGGGATAAGAAATCAGCCCCAGCATTTT
- | TRBJ2-7 | TRBV7-3 | - | CASSRLNRGLPISYEQYF | TGTGCCAGCAGCCGCCTCAACCGCGGGCTTCCTATATCCTACGAGCAGTACTTC
TRBD2 | TRBJ2-3 | TRBV13 | - | CASSLGSGGADTQYF | TGTGCCAGCAGCTTAGGTAGCGGGGGCGCAGATACGCAGTATTTT
- | TRBJ2-6 | TRBV21-1 | once | CASSTAGQLVSGANVLTF | TGTGCCAGCAGCACTGCGGGACAGTTAGTCTCTGGGGCCAACGTCCTGACTTTC
- | TRBJ1-2 | TRBV4-1 | few | CASSQGTGMYGYTF | TGCGCCAGCAGCCAAGGAACTGGGATGTATGGCTACACCTTC
- | TRBJ1-1 | TRBV29-1 | - | CSVRGGVGTEAFF | TGCAGCGTTCGCGGAGGGGTGGGCACTGAAGCTTTCTTT
TRBD1 | TRBJ1-3 | TRBV11-3 | - | CASSVSGTGRDTIYF | TGTGCCAGCAGCGTGTCCGGGACAGGGAGGGACACCATATATTTT
- | TRBJ1-6 | TRBV10-3 | - | CAISERQDNSPLHF | TGTGCCATCAGTGAGCGACAAGATAATTCACCCCTCCACTTT
- | TRBJ1-3 | TRBV7-9 | - | CASSFDTGNTIYF | TGTGCCAGCAGCTTCGACACTGGAAACACCATATATTTT
- | TRBJ2-3 | TRBV5-1 | - | CASSLRVDPTDTQYF | TGCGCCAGCAGCTTGAGAGTAGACCCCACAGATACGCAGTATTTT
- | TRBJ1-2 | TRBV10-3 | - | CAISAVAGNGYTF | TGTGCCATCAGTGCAGTGGCAGGGAATGGCTACACCTTC
TRBD2 | TRBJ2-3 | TRBV28 | - | CASSLVVAGGQGDTQYF | TGTGCCAGCAGTTTAGTGGTAGCGGGGGGGCAGGGAGATACGCAGTATTTT
- | TRBJ1-1 | TRBV7-2 | - | CASSLTRNTEAFF | TGTGCCAGCAGCTTAACCCGGAACACTGAAGCTTTCTTT
- | TRBJ1-3 | TRBV4-1 | - | CASSQDYSRGNTIYF | TGCGCCAGCAGCCAAGATTACAGTAGGGGAAACACCATATATTTT
TRBD1 | TRBJ2-2 | TRBV5-5 | few | CASSLGQGAMGGELFF | TGTGCCAGCAGCTTGGGACAGGGTGCGATGGGTGGGGAGCTGTTTTTT
- | TRBJ2-7 | TRBV6-6 | - | CASSAGLYLNEQYF | TGTGCCAGCAGTGCGGGACTGTACCTCAACGAGCAGTACTTC